This TCR beta chain stems from a study of T cell clonotyping in hematopoietic cell transplantation. Points from the study as a whole: No sorting was done, leaving CD4 and CD8 contributions mixed. After transplant, recipient diversity fell while pathologically expanded clonotypes grew through day 180.

Points on this clone: What it binds is not known.

Produced via immunoSEQ multiplex PCR; TCRdb's table is partial and in-frame only. This sample yields about 12,000 clones, of which about 88% are seen a single time; around 3.9% belongs to the top ten. The receptor was isolated from a human donor who either received an allogeneic hematopoietic cell transplant for a myeloid malignancy or was a related donor (not recorded which). Some clones in this sample may be carry-over from other donors' samples. The sequencing input was peripheral blood mononuclear cells.

CDR3 protein: CASSDRGGRIDTQYF. The CDR3 region has the DNA TGCGCCAGCAGCGATAGGGGGGGCCGTATAGATACGCAGTATTTT. The chain is built from TRBV4-1 and TRBJ2-3; tentative D call: TRBD2 (7 bases). The V end lost 5 bases, the J end lost 5 bases, and 17 bases lay between the germline ends. The CDR3 length is 15 residues. Per the germline V gene, CDR1 is MGHRA and CDR2 is YSYEKL.